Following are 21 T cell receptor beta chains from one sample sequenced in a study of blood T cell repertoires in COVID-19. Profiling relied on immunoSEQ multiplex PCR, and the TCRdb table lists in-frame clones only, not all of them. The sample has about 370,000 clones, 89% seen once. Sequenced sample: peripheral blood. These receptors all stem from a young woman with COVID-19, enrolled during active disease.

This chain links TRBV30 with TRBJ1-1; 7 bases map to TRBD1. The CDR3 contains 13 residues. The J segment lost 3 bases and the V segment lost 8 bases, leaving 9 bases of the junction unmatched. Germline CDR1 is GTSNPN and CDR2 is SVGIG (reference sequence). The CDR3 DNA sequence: TGTGCCGGGGAGGAGGGGGCGTACACTGAAGCTTTCTTT. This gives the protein CAGEEGAYTEAFF.

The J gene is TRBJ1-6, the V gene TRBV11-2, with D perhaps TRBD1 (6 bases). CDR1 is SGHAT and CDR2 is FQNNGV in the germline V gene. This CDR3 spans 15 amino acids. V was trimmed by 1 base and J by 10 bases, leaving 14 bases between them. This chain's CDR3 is CASSLAGAGDSPLHF. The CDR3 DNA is TGTGCCAGCAGCTTAGCTGGCGCAGGGGACTCACCCCTCCACTTT.

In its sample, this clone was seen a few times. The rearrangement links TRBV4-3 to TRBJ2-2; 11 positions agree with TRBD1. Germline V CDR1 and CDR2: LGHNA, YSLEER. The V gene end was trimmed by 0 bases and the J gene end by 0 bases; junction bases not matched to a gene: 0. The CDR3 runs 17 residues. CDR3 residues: CASSQEGQGANTGELFF. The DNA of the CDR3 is TGCGCCAGCAGCCAAGAGGGACAGGGGGCGAACACCGGGGAGCTGTTTTTT.

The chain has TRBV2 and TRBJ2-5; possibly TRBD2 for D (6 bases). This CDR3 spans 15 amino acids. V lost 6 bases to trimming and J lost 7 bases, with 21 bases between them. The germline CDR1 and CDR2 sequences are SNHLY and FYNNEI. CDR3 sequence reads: CASSRGLPEVGTQYF. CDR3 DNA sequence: TGTGCCAGCAGCCGGGGACTCCCGGAGGTTGGGACCCAGTACTTC.

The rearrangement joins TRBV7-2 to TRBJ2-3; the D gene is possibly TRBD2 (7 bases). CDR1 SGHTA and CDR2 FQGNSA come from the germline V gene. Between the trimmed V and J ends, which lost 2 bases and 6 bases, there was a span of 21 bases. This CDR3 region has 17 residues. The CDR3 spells CASSLRVAPGGRDTQYF. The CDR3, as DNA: TGTGCCAGCAGCTTACGGGTGGCTCCGGGGGGCCGGGATACGCAGTATTTT. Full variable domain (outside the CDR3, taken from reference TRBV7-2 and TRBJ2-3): GAGVSQSPSNKVTEKGKDVELRCDPISGHTALYWYRQSLGQGLEFLIYFQGNSAPDKSGLPSDRFSAERTGGSVSTLTIQRTQQEDSAVYLCASSLRVAPGGRDTQYFGPGTRLTVL.

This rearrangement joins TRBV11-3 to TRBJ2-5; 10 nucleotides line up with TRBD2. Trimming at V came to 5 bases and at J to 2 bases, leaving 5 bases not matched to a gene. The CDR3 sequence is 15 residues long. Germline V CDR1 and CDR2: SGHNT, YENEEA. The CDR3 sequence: CASSAGTSVQETQYF. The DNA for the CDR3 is TGTGCCAGCAGCGCCGGGACTAGCGTACAAGAGACCCAGTACTTC.

DNA for the CDR3: TGTGCCAGTACTCCAAATCCGGGACAGGGGTCCTATAATTCACCCCTCCACTTT. Translation gives CASTPNPGQGSYNSPLHF. The V gene is TRBV19, the J gene TRBJ1-6; the match to TRBD1 covers 10 bases. This CDR3 contains 18 residues. With 7 bases clipped from V and 1 base from J, the junction kept 10 bases outside the gene matches. CDR1 is LNHDA, CDR2 SQIVND, per germline (reference sequence).

Written as DNA, the CDR3 is TGTGCCAGCAGCTTGGATAGATCTAGGGAGACCCAGTACTTC. This codes for CASSLDRSRETQYF. V is TRBV5-5 and J is TRBJ2-5; D is undetermined. V lost 0 bases to trimming and J lost 5 bases, with 11 bases between them. Germline V gives CDR1 SGHKS, CDR2 YYEKEE (reference sequence). This CDR3 contains 14 residues.

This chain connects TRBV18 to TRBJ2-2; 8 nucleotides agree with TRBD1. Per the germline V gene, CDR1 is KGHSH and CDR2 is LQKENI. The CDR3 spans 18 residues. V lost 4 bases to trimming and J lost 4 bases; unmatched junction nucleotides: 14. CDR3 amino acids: CASSRRLGDRGGTGELFF. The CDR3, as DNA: TGTGCCAGCTCACGGAGACTCGGAGACAGGGGTGGCACCGGGGAGCTGTTTTTT.

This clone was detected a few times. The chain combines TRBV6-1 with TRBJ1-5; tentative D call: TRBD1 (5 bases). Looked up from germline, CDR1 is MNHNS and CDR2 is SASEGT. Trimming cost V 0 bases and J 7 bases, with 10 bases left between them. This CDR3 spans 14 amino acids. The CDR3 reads CASSEAGAGQPQHF. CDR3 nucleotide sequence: TGTGCCAGCAGTGAAGCAGGGGCTGGGCAGCCCCAGCATTTT.

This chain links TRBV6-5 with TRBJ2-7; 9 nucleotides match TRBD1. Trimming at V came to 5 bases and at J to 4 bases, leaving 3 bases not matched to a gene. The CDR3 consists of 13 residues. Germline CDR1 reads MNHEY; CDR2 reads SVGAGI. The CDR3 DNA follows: TGTGCCAGCAGTCGGGACAGGGATTACGAGCAGTACTTC. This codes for CASSRDRDYEQYF.

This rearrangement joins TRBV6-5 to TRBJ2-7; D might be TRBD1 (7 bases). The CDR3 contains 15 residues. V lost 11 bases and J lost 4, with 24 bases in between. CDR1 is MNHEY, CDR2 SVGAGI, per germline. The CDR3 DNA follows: TGTGCCGGGCGGGAAGGGGGCTCGGTGGGTTACGAGCAGTACTTC. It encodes CAGREGGSVGYEQYF.

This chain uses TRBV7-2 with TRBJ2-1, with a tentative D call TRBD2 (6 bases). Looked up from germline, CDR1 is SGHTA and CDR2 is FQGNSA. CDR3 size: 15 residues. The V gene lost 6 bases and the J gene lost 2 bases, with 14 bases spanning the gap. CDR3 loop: CASRPPGDPYNEQFF. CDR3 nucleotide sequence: TGTGCCAGCAGACCCCCGGGGGACCCCTACAATGAGCAGTTCTTC.

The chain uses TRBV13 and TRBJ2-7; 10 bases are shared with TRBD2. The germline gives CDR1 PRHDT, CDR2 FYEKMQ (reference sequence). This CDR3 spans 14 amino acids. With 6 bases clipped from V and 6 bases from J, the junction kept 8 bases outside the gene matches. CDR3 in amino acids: CASRRAGGRREQYF. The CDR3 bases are TGTGCCAGCAGGAGAGCGGGGGGGCGCCGCGAGCAGTACTTC.

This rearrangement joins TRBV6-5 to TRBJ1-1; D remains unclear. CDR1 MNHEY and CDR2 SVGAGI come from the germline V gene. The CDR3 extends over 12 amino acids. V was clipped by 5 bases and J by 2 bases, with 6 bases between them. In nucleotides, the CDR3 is TGTGCCAGCAGTCGGGATAACACTGAAGCTTTCTTT. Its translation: CASSRDNTEAFF.

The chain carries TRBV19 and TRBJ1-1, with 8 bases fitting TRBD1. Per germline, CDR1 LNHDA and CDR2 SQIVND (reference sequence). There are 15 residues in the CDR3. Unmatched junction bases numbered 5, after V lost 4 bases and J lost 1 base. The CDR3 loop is CASSRPGQENTEAFF. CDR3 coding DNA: TGTGCCAGTAGTAGACCGGGACAGGAGAACACTGAAGCTTTCTTT.

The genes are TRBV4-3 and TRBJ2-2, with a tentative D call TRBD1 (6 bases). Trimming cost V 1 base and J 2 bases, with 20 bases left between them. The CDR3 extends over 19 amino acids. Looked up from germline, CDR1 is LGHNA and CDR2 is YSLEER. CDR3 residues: CASSQGFRTGTPNTGELFF. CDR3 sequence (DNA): TGCGCCAGCAGCCAAGGTTTCCGAACCGGGACACCCAACACCGGGGAGCTGTTTTTT.

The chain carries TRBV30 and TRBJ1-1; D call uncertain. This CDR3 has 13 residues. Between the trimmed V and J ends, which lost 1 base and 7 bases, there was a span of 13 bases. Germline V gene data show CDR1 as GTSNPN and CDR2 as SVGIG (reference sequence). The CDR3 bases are TGTGCCTGGAGTGGGACTTTAGCACATGAAGCTTTCTTT. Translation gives CAWSGTLAHEAFF.

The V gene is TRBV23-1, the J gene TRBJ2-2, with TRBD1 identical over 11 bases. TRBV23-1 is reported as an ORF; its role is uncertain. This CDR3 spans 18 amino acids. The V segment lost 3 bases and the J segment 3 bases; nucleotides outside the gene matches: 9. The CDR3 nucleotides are TGCGCCAGCAGTCAGGGGACAGGGGGGAGAGATGACACCGGGGAGCTGTTTTTT. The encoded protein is CASSQGTGGRDDTGELFF.

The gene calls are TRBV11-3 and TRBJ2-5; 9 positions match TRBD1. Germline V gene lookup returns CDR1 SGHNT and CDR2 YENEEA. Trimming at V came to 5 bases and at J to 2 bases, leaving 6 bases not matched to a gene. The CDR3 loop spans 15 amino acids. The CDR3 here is CASSSPGQGQETQYF. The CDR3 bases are TGTGCCAGCAGCAGTCCGGGACAGGGACAAGAGACCCAGTACTTC.

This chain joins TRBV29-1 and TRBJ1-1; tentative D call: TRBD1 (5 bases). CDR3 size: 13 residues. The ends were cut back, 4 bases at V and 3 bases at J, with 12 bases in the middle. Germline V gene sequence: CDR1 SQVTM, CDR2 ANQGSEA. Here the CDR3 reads CSVAGRMDTEAFF. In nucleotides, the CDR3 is TGCAGCGTTGCAGGGCGAATGGACACTGAAGCTTTCTTT.